This T cell receptor beta chain comes out of a study of PD-L1 blockade in urothelial cancer. The table came from immunoSEQ multiplex PCR; TCRdb's copy has only in-frame clones and leaves some out. Among approximately 56,000 clones listed, around 86% were seen once. The time point was: pretreatment peripheral blood. The CDR3 covers 17 residues. The germline V gene has CDR1 SGDLS and CDR2 YYNGEE. The germline V and J ends were trimmed by 0 bases and 0 bases, with 10 bases remaining between them. The chain uses TRBV9 and TRBJ2-6; the D is unclear. The clonotype comes from a man between 65 and 85 years old with urothelial cancer. Sequenced material: PBMCs, taken around atezolizumab (anti-PD-L1) treatment. In DNA, the CDR3 is TGTGCCAGCAGCGTAGTAGCTACCTACTCTGGGGCCAACGTCCTGACTTTC. This translates into CASSVVATYSGANVLTF.